These 23 T cell receptor beta chains came from one sample sequenced in a study of T cells after yellow fever vaccination. TCRdb re-called the 5' RACE reads through MiXCR, storing one row per CDR3 protein. The sample includes hundreds of thousands of distinct CDR3 sequences, roughly an eighth seen only once; the top ten take under 15%. The input for sequencing was PBMCs, taken on the day of the yellow fever booster vaccination. The receptor set was obtained from a man between 25 and 39 years old who received the YFV17D yellow fever vaccine.

V and J are TRBV7-2 and TRBJ1-6; the D is unclear. Between the trimmed V and J ends, which lost 1 base and 7 bases, there was a span of 11 bases. Germline V lookup: CDR1 SGHTA, CDR2 FQGNSA. CDR3 length: 15 amino acids. The CDR3 reads CASSLVARLNSPLHF. The CDR3, as DNA: TGTGCCAGCAGCTTAGTTGCCAGGTTAAATTCACCCCTCCACTTT.

This clonotype was found a few times. The chain employs TRBV20-1 and TRBJ2-3; D is undetermined. V shed 5 bases and J shed 1 base, with 10 bases lying between them. Germline-derived CDR1 and CDR2 are DFQATT and SNEGSKA (reference sequence). The CDR3 spans 13 residues. The CDR3 DNA is TGCAGTGCTCGCCCTGTAGGCACAGATACGCAGTATTTT. This translates into CSARPVGTDTQYF.

This clonotype was seen many times. This chain joins TRBV15 and TRBJ1-2, with D unclear. Germline-derived CDR1 and CDR2 are LNHNV and YYDKDF (reference sequence). V lost 1 base to trimming and J lost 7 bases, with 22 bases between them. This CDR3 spans 17 amino acids. In nucleotides, the CDR3 is TGTGCCACCAGCAGAGTAAGCACCCACAACGAACGGCGTGGCTACACCTTC. The encoded protein is CATSRVSTHNERRGYTF.

This clonotype came up a few times. The chain joins TRBV7-2 to TRBJ2-5; no reliable D call. This CDR3 region has 14 residues. Germline V gene data show CDR1 as SGHTA and CDR2 as FQGNSA. Trimming took off 4 bases at V and 5 bases at J, with 14 bases between the two ends. This CDR3 reads CASSSDLISETQYF. CDR3 DNA sequence: TGTGCCAGCAGCTCCGACCTGATCTCCGAGACCCAGTACTTC.

The chain has TRBV29-1 and TRBJ1-1; unclear D gene. Germline loops: CDR1 SQVTM, CDR2 ANQGSEA. Trimming shortened V by 6 bases and J by 0 bases, and 11 bases separated the two germline ends. CDR3 size: 13 residues. CDR3 sequence: CSVEPKLNTEAFF. CDR3 nucleotide sequence: TGCAGCGTGGAACCGAAATTGAACACTGAAGCTTTCTTT.

With respect to this clonotype: An end of the junction does not agree with germline; a read error may underlie this. The rearrangement links TRBV7-7 to TRBJ2-1, with D uncertain. The CDR3 sequence is 15 residues long. Germline CDR1 and CDR2: SSHAT and FNYEAQ (reference sequence). In nucleotides, the CDR3 is TGTGCTAGCAGCTTAGTTTATTCCGCGTACAATGAGCAGTTCTTC. Translated, it gives CASSLVYSAYNEQFF.

This clonotype has only a few counts. V and J are TRBV9 and TRBJ1-1, with 7 nucleotides matching TRBD1. With V trimmed by 6 bases and J by 5 bases, 10 bases remained unmatched. Germline CDR1 SGDLS, CDR2 YYNGEE. This CDR3 is built from 14 residues. The chain's CDR3 is CASKPPRGRTEAFF. CDR3 sequence (DNA): TGTGCCAGCAAACCTCCTAGGGGGCGGACTGAAGCTTTCTTT.

This clonotype came up a few times. The gene calls are TRBV30 and TRBJ2-3, with D unclear. The ends were cut back, 4 bases at V and 2 bases at J, with 10 bases in the middle. There are 13 residues in the CDR3. Germline lookup yields CDR1 GTSNPN and CDR2 SVGIG (reference sequence). The CDR3 loop is CAWTRVYTDTQYF. Written as DNA, the CDR3 is TGTGCCTGGACAAGGGTCTACACAGATACGCAGTATTTT.

V gene TRBV23-1 combines with J gene TRBJ2-7, with D tentatively TRBD1 (5 bases). TRBV23-1 is recorded as an ORF, its role being uncertain. The germline V and J ends were trimmed by 3 bases and 3 bases, with 18 bases remaining between them. This CDR3 comprises 16 residues. CDR3 sequence: CASSHSGQGIIYEQYF. DNA for the CDR3: TGCGCCAGCAGTCATAGTGGGCAGGGCATTATCTACGAGCAGTACTTC.

The table lists this clonotype with a few counts. The chain combines TRBV5-8 with TRBJ2-1, with 11 positions matching TRBD2. The CDR3 covers 17 residues. Germline trimming cut 0 bases from V and 1 base from J; bases unmatched to any gene: 3. CDR1 and CDR2 from the germline V gene are SGHTS and YDEGEE. CDR3 amino acids: CASSLVAGGFSYNEQFF. Here the CDR3 DNA reads TGTGCCAGCAGCTTGGTAGCGGGAGGGTTTTCCTACAATGAGCAGTTCTTC. Filled out from reference TRBV5-8 and TRBJ2-1, the complete variable domain reads EAGVTQSPTHLIKTRGQQATLRCSPISGHTSVYWYQQALGLGLQFLLWYDEGEERNRGNFPPRFSGRQFPNYSSELNVNALELEDSALYLCASSLVAGGFSYNEQFFGPGTRLTVL.

The chain uses TRBV5-5 and TRBJ2-3, with D possibly matching TRBD1 (5 bases). There are 15 residues in the CDR3. V lost 1 base and J 2 bases, leaving 11 bases between the germline ends. The germline V gene has CDR1 SGHKS and CDR2 YYEKEE (reference sequence). CDR3 sequence reads: CASSLTTGPTDTQYF. The CDR3 nucleotides are TGTGCCAGCAGCTTGACTACAGGACCCACAGATACGCAGTATTTT.

This clonotype has only a few counts. CDR3 amino acids: CASKTVGETQYF. In DNA form, the CDR3 reads TGTGCCAGCAAAACGGTGGGGGAGACCCAGTACTTC. The V gene is TRBV6-5, the J gene TRBJ2-5, with D uncertain. V was pared by 7 bases and J by 5 bases, with 11 bases between. The CDR3 is 12 amino acids. CDR1 is MNHEY and CDR2 is SVGAGI in the germline V gene.

This clonotype was seen a few times. The gene calls are TRBV5-4 and TRBJ2-1; D gene unclear. V lost 1 base and J lost 4, with 12 bases in between. CDR1 SGHNT and CDR2 YYREEE come from the germline V gene (reference sequence). CDR3 length equals 15 residues. The CDR3 DNA reads TGTGCCAGCAGCTTGACGGTTACACCGTACAATGAGCAGTTCTTC. Amino acid sequence: CASSLTVTPYNEQFF.

The V and J genes are TRBV7-2 and TRBJ2-1; 7 bases agree with TRBD2. In germline, CDR1 is SGHTA, CDR2 FQGNSA. V dropped 2 bases and J dropped 5; count of bases not matched to a gene: 9. This CDR3 has 16 amino acids. The CDR3 loop reads CASSLIAGIFNNEQFF. The CDR3 nucleotides are TGTGCCAGCAGCTTAATAGCGGGCATTTTTAACAATGAGCAGTTCTTC.

The V and J genes are TRBV7-2 and TRBJ1-2; D is undetermined. The CDR3 spans 14 residues. V lost 1 base to trimming and J lost 2 bases, with 8 bases between them. From germline, CDR1 is SGHTA and CDR2 FQGNSA. CDR3 in amino acids: CASSLGVGNYGYTF. The CDR3 DNA reads TGTGCCAGCAGCTTAGGTGTGGGGAACTATGGCTACACCTTC.

In its sample, this clonotype was seen a few times. The V call is TRBV3-1, the J call TRBJ2-1; D gene uncertain. There are 17 residues in the CDR3. The V gene lost 1 base and the J gene lost 4 bases, with 17 bases spanning the gap. Germline V lookup: CDR1 LGHDT, CDR2 YNNKEL (reference sequence). Here the CDR3 reads CASSQGPHVSVYNEQFF. The CDR3, as DNA: TGTGCCAGCAGCCAAGGGCCCCACGTGTCCGTGTACAATGAGCAGTTCTTC.

The V call is TRBV7-2, the J call TRBJ1-4; D uncertain. V was clipped by 2 bases and J by 2 bases, with 9 bases between them. CDR1 is SGHTA and CDR2 is FQGNSA in the germline V gene. The CDR3 is 15 amino acids. The CDR3 is CASSLWGWTNEKLFF. The CDR3 bases are TGTGCCAGCAGCTTATGGGGTTGGACTAATGAAAAACTGTTTTTT.

This clonotype was detected only a few times. The chain employs TRBV5-6 and TRBJ1-2; D perhaps matches TRBD1 (6 bases). Germline V CDR1 and CDR2: SGHDT, YYEEEE. The CDR3 covers 14 residues. Trimming stripped 3 bases from V and 0 bases from J, with 9 bases between. This chain's CDR3 is CASSSGTSNYGYTF. DNA of the CDR3: TGTGCCAGCAGCTCCGGGACATCTAACTATGGCTACACCTTC.

This clonotype was seen only a few times. This chain uses TRBV7-2 with TRBJ2-7; the D gene is possibly TRBD1 (5 bases). There are 16 residues in the CDR3. V dropped 0 bases and J dropped 0 bases, with 12 bases sitting between them. Germline V CDR1 and CDR2: SGHTA, FQGNSA. CDR3 DNA sequence: TGTGCCAGCAGCTTAGCTTCCTCGGACATCTCCTACGAGCAGTACTTC. Amino acids: CASSLASSDISYEQYF.

This clonotype was recorded many times. The chain employs TRBV12-3 or TRBV12-4 and TRBJ2-1; 10 positions agree with TRBD1. Trimming took 3 bases from V and 9 from J; bases not matched to a gene: 5. CDR3 length: 14 residues. This chain's CDR3 is CASSFGQGVREQFF. The CDR3, as DNA: TGTGCCAGCAGTTTTGGACAGGGGGTCCGTGAGCAGTTCTTC.

In this sample, this clonotype turned up many times. This chain connects TRBV24-1 to TRBJ2-5; the D is unclear. The V end was cut by 6 bases, the J end by 3 bases, with 16 bases between. The CDR3 spans 15 residues. The germline CDR1 and CDR2 sequences are KGHDR and SFDVKD. The CDR3, as DNA: TGTGCCACCAGTTTTTCCGGACCTGGAGAAGAGACCCAGTACTTC. It yields the protein CATSFSGPGEETQYF.

This clonotype was counted at least ten times. The chain employs TRBV7-2 and TRBJ2-3; D uncertain. Trimming took off 0 bases at V and 4 bases at J, with 5 bases between the two ends. CDR3 length: 13 residues. Germline V gene sequence: CDR1 SGHTA, CDR2 FQGNSA. CDR3 sequence reads: CASSLALADTQYF. The CDR3 DNA follows: TGTGCCAGCAGCTTAGCGTTAGCAGATACGCAGTATTTT. The variable domain in full, with the rest retrieved from reference TRBV7-2 and TRBJ2-3, is GAGVSQSPSNKVTEKGKDVELRCDPISGHTALYWYRQSLGQGLEFLIYFQGNSAPDKSGLPSDRFSAERTGGSVSTLTIQRTQQEDSAVYLCASSLALADTQYFGPGTRLTVL.

The chain combines TRBV13 with TRBJ2-2, with a tentative D call TRBD2 (6 bases). This CDR3 region has 15 residues. Trimming removed 2 bases from V and 8 bases from J, with 15 bases in between. Germline CDR1 and CDR2: PRHDT and FYEKMQ (reference sequence). The CDR3 protein is CASSLRDSGRGELFF. The CDR3 DNA is TGTGCCAGCAGCTTACGGGACTCGGGTCGGGGGGAGCTGTTTTTT.